These 5 T cell receptor beta chains share one sample of origin, sequenced in a study of T cells in Graves' hyperthyroidism and ophthalmopathy. TCR beta CDR3 regions were amplified from RNA transcripts. Carried out on the TCR CDR3, a first-round RT-PCR used the HTBI primer set. TCRdb independently ran MiXCR on the multiplex PCR reads; one entry per CDR3 protein. The sample yields 500,000 to 600,000 distinct CDR3 sequences, 46% seen once. The sequencing sample was made of peripheral blood or thyroid tissue (not recorded which). These receptors originate from an adult woman with Graves' disease, either hyperthyroidism or ophthalmopathy (not recorded which).

V is TRBV14 and J is TRBJ1-3, with 10 nucleotides matching TRBD1. The V gene's germline CDR1 is SGHDN and CDR2 FVKESK. This CDR3 has 15 amino acids. With 4 bases clipped from V and 7 bases from J, the junction kept 7 bases outside the gene matches. CDR3 DNA sequence: TGTGCCAGCAGCCGGGACAGGGGAACGATGAACACCATATATTTT. It yields the protein CASSRDRGTMNTIYF.

With respect to this clonotype: Here the CDR3 omits its conserved ending phenylalanine or tryptophan, so a read error is the likely source. The J gene is TRBJ1-5, the V gene TRBV10-3; unclear D gene. Germline lookup yields CDR1 ENHRY and CDR2 SYGVKD. V lost 3 bases to trimming and J lost 1 base, with 13 bases between them. The length of the CDR3 is 16 residues. CDR3 nucleotides: TGTGCCATCAGTGATTTTGGGGTTGGAAGCAATCAGCCCCAGCATTCT. Translated: CAISDFGVGSNQPQHS.

Many counts were recorded for this clonotype. V usage is TRBV13 and J usage is TRBJ2-7, with no clear D. CDR1 and CDR2 from the germline V gene are PRHDT and FYEKMQ (reference sequence). CDR3 length: 13 residues. V lost 0 bases to trimming and J lost 4 bases, with 7 bases between them. The CDR3 reads CASSLGPLYEQYF. The CDR3 nucleotides read TGTGCCAGCAGCTTAGGGCCCTTATACGAGCAGTACTTC.

This clonotype has at least ten counts. This sequence joins TRBV7-3 and TRBJ2-7; D is perhaps TRBD1 or TRBD2 (7 bases each). CDR3 size: 14 residues. The germline V gene encodes CDR1 SGHTA and CDR2 FQGTGA. Trimming pared 5 bases from V and 3 bases from J, leaving 14 bases between. CDR3: CASSRGGQNYEQYF. The CDR3 nucleotides are TGTGCCAGCAGCCGCGGGGGACAGAACTACGAGCAGTACTTC.

J is TRBJ2-7 and V is TRBV29-1; TRBD1 aligns across 7 bases. This CDR3 comprises 13 residues. V lost 3 bases to trimming and J lost 0 bases; unmatched junction nucleotides: 2. Germline CDR1 and CDR2: SQVTM and ANQGSEA. Here the CDR3 reads CSVEGTASYEQYF. The CDR3 DNA follows: TGCAGCGTTGAGGGGACAGCCTCCTACGAGCAGTACTTC.